Listed below are T cell receptor beta chains from one sample, sequenced in a study of patients and donors after allogeneic stem cell transplantation. MiXCR, applied by TCRdb to the RT-PCR reads, yields one record per CDR3 protein. Of approximately 220,000 distinct CDR3 sequences detected, more than 35% appear once; the ten largest clones hold roughly 11%. The specimen was blood, either unsorted or a sorted T cell fraction (not recorded which). All receptors derive from a human donor who was either an allogeneic HSCT recipient or a stem cell or donor lymphocyte infusion donor (not recorded which). It is not recorded whose cells these are; they may come from a transplant donor. CDR3s include the opening cysteine and the closing phenylalanine or tryptophan. A D gene is named only where the DNA matches it firmly. Size is stated for part of the rows, as once, few or many counts, or as a class when the clone is expanded.

d_call | j_call | clone_size | v_call | cdr3_aa | cdr3_nt
. | TRBJ1-5 | few | TRBV6-1 | CASSEKGYSNQPQHF | TGTGCCAGCAGTGAAAAGGGGTATAGCAATCAGCCCCAGCATTTT
. | TRBJ2-3 | . | TRBV29-1 | CSVTRGPITDTQYF | TGCAGCGTTACCCGGGGGCCTATCACAGATACGCAGTATTTT
. | TRBJ2-5 | . | TRBV9 | CASSVVGGTQYF | TGTGCCAGCAGCGTAGTAGGCGGGACCCAGTACTTC
. | TRBJ2-3 | . | TRBV10-3 | CAIKAGQFTDTQYF | TGTGCCATCAAAGCGGGACAATTCACAGATACGCAGTATTTT
. | TRBJ1-6 | . | TRBV27 | CASSPPGHYNSPLHF | TGTGCCAGCAGCCCTCCGGGACATTATAATTCACCCCTCCACTTT
. | TRBJ1-2 | many | TRBV18 | CASSPGTNYGYTF | TGTGCCAGCAGCCCCGGGACAAATTATGGCTACACCTTC
. | TRBJ2-5 | . | TRBV6-6 | CASRTGYFETQYF | TGTGCCAGCAGAACAGGGTATTTCGAGACCCAGTACTTC
TRBD1 | TRBJ1-1 | . | TRBV24-1 | CATSMTGRPEAFF | TGTGCCACCAGCATGACAGGGCGACCTGAAGCTTTCTTT
. | TRBJ1-5 | . | TRBV12-3/TRBV12-4 | CASSFMGAQPQHF | TGTGCCAGCAGTTTTATGGGGGCTCAGCCCCAGCATTTT
. | TRBJ1-3 | few | TRBV12-3/TRBV12-4 | CASSFGQGGNTIYF | TGTGCCAGCAGTTTTGGTCAGGGGGGAAACACCATATATTTT
. | TRBJ1-4 | few | TRBV7-2 | CASSPSTVGLGNEKLFF | TGTGCCAGCAGCCCTTCGACTGTGGGGCTGGGGAATGAAAAACTGTTTTTT
TRBD1 | TRBJ2-1 | once | TRBV9 | CASSGHPGQGSYNEQFF | TGTGCCAGCAGCGGCCATCCGGGACAGGGCTCCTACAATGAGCAGTTCTTC
. | TRBJ2-1 | . | TRBV5-1 | CASSRYRSNEQFF | TGCGCCAGCAGCAGGTACAGATCGAATGAGCAGTTCTTC
TRBD1 | TRBJ1-2 | . | TRBV12-3/TRBV12-4 | CASSPRTGAGYGYTF | TGTGCCAGCAGTCCCCGGACAGGGGCGGGCTATGGCTACACCTTC
. | TRBJ1-1 | few | TRBV5-1 | CASSLIGRTEAFF | TGCGCCAGCAGCTTGATAGGGAGGACTGAAGCTTTCTTT
. | TRBJ1-1 | few | TRBV29-1 | CSVGGVMNTEAFF | TGCAGCGTTGGGGGGGTGATGAACACTGAAGCTTTCTTT
TRBD1 | TRBJ1-6 | . | TRBV15 | CATSRDEVRGNSPLHF | TGTGCCACCAGCAGAGATGAAGTCAGGGGGAATTCACCCCTCCACTTT
. | TRBJ1-6 | few | TRBV15 | CATSRDGRVNSPLHF | TGTGCCACCAGCAGAGATGGGAGAGTAAATTCACCCCTCCACTTT
. | TRBJ1-1 | . | TRBV7-2 | CASSHPWGGTQMNTEAFF | TGTGCCAGCAGTCACCCCTGGGGGGGCACCCAAATGAACACTGAAGCTTTCTTT
TRBD1 | TRBJ1-6 | . | TRBV7-2 | CASSLAWDRGSPLHF | TGTGCCAGCAGCTTAGCCTGGGACAGGGGGAGCCCCCTCCACTTT
. | TRBJ1-5 | . | TRBV20-1 | CSAIQGPPNQPQHF | TGCAGTGCGATACAGGGCCCACCAAATCAGCCCCAGCATTTT
TRBD1 | TRBJ2-5 | . | TRBV27 | CASSSETGGRETQYF | TGTGCCAGCAGTTCAGAGACAGGGGGCCGGGAGACCCAGTACTTC
TRBD1 | TRBJ2-1 | . | TRBV5-1 | CASSLRTGVYNEQFF | TGCGCCAGCAGCTTACGGACAGGGGTCTACAATGAGCAGTTCTTC
. | TRBJ1-5 | . | TRBV4-2 | CASSQLSSNQPQHF | TGTGCCAGCAGCCAATTGAGTAGCAATCAGCCCCAGCATTTT
. | TRBJ1-5 | few | TRBV5-6 | CASSPGGGNQPQHF | TGTGCCAGCAGCCCCGGAGGGGGCAATCAGCCCCAGCATTTT
. | TRBJ1-1 | few | TRBV7-2 | CASSPRVVNTEAFF | TGTGCCAGCAGCCCTAGAGTGGTCAACACTGAAGCTTTCTTT
. | TRBJ1-4 | . | TRBV10-3 | CAISSHVNEKLFF | TGTGCCATCAGCAGCCACGTAAATGAAAAACTGTTTTTT
. | TRBJ1-4 | . | TRBV10-3 | CAISSRTAGSEKLFF | TGTGCCATCAGTAGCAGGACGGCCGGTTCCGAAAAACTGTTTTTT
TRBD1 | TRBJ1-5 | . | TRBV27 | CASSFAYRGRSQPQHF | TGTGCCAGCAGTTTTGCGTACAGGGGAAGGTCTCAGCCCCAGCATTTT
. | TRBJ2-7 | . | TRBV25-1 | CASSGHYEQYF | TGTGCCAGCAGTGGGCACTACGAGCAGTACTTC
TRBD1 | TRBJ1-6 | once | TRBV20-1 | CSARVPSPGQAYSYNSPLHF | TGCAGTGCTAGAGTCCCTTCCCCGGGACAGGCTTACTCCTATAATTCACCCCTCCACTTT
. | TRBJ1-1 | few | TRBV29-1 | CSVGSEAFF | TGCAGCGTTGGCTCTGAAGCTTTCTTT
. | TRBJ2-7 | . | TRBV28 | CASSFLSEQYF | TGTGCCAGCAGTTTTCTCTCCGAGCAGTACTTC
TRBD1 | TRBJ1-4 | . | TRBV20-1 | CSARDPRTGDPRGLFF | TGCAGTGCTAGAGATCCTAGGACAGGTGACCCCAGGGGACTGTTTTTT
TRBD1 | TRBJ1-5 | . | TRBV20-1 | CSARTGWDQPQHF | TGCAGTGCGCGGACAGGATGGGATCAGCCCCAGCATTTT
. | TRBJ2-7 | . | TRBV7-9 | CASTLGEYEQYF | TGTGCCAGCACCCTAGGGGAATACGAGCAGTACTTC
. | TRBJ1-2 | few | TRBV19 | CASSIGGVDAYGYTF | TGTGCCAGTAGTATAGGCGGGGTCGATGCCTATGGCTACACCTTC
TRBD1 | TRBJ1-4 | . | TRBV29-1 | CSAQGDATNEKLFF | TGCAGCGCCCAGGGGGATGCAACTAATGAAAAACTGTTTTTT
. | TRBJ2-5 | . | TRBV5-1 | CASSTRDWETQYF | TGCGCCAGCAGCACGAGGGACTGGGAGACCCAGTACTTC
. | TRBJ2-6 | . | TRBV20-1 | CSARVGSSGANVLTF | TGCAGTGCTAGAGTTGGGAGCTCTGGGGCCAACGTCCTGACTTTC
. | TRBJ1-2 | . | TRBV12-3/TRBV12-4 | CASSFGGSGVRYTF | TGTGCCAGCAGTTTCGGGGGCTCAGGAGTACGCTACACCTTC
TRBD1 | TRBJ2-1 | . | TRBV12-3/TRBV12-4 | CASSWDRDEQFF | TGTGCCAGCAGCTGGGACAGGGATGAGCAGTTCTTC
. | TRBJ1-1 | few | TRBV4-1 | CASSQDWQGLTEAFF | TGCGCCAGCAGCCAAGATTGGCAGGGGCTCACTGAAGCTTTCTTT
. | TRBJ1-6 | . | TRBV30 | CANGRGKGSPLHF | TGTGCAAATGGACGGGGCAAGGGATCACCCCTCCACTTT
. | TRBJ1-6 | few | TRBV28 | CASSLPGRMRPLHF | TGTGCCAGCAGTTTACCCGGACGAATGAGGCCCCTCCACTTT
. | TRBJ2-1 | . | TRBV12-3/TRBV12-4 | CATTVTGTPYNEQFF | TGTGCCACCACAGTTACGGGGACCCCGTACAATGAGCAGTTCTTC
TRBD1 | TRBJ2-6 | . | TRBV6-2/TRBV6-3 | CASETGALPGANVLTF | TGTGCCAGCGAAACAGGGGCGCTACCTGGGGCCAACGTCCTGACTTTC
. | TRBJ1-5 | . | TRBV4-1 | CASSQLPPGREGNQPQHF | TGCGCCAGCAGCCAGCTTCCCCCGGGGCGGGAGGGCAATCAGCCCCAGCATTTT
TRBD2 | TRBJ2-3 | once | TRBV6-2/TRBV6-3 | CASGLAGGGTDTQYF | TGTGCCAGTGGACTAGCGGGGGGTGGCACAGATACGCAGTATTTT
. | TRBJ2-2 | . | TRBV20-1 | CSARDRRENTGELFF | TGCAGTGCTAGAGATCGTCGGGAGAACACCGGGGAGCTGTTTTTT
TRBD1 | TRBJ1-2 | few | TRBV4-3 | CASSRQGEYYGYTF | TGCGCCAGCAGCCGACAGGGAGAATACTATGGCTACACCTTC
. | TRBJ1-3 | . | TRBV12-3/TRBV12-4 | CASNRGSGNTIYF | TGTGCCAGCAATCGGGGCTCTGGAAACACCATATATTTT
. | TRBJ1-5 | . | TRBV6-2/TRBV6-3 | CASSYGESNLPQHF | TGTGCCAGCAGTTACGGAGAAAGCAATCTGCCCCAGCATTTT
. | TRBJ1-2 | . | TRBV7-2 | CASSFVPQGSYDGYTF | TGTGCCAGCAGCTTTGTTCCACAGGGATCGTACGATGGCTACACCTTC